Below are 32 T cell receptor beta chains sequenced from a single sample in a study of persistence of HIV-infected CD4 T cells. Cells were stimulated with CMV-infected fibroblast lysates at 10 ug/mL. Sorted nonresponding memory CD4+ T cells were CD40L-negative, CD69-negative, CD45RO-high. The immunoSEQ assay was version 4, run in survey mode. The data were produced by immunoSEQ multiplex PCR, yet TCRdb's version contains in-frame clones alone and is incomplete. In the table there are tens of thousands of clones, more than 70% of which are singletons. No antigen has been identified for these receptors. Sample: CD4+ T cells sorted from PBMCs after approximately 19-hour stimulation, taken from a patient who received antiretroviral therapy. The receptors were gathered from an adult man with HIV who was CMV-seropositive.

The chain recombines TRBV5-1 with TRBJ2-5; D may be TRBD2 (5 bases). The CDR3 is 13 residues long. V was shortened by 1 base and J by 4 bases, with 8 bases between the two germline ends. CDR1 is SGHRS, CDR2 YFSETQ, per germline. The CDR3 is CASSLSLAETQYF. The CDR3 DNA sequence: TGCGCCAGCAGCTTGTCGCTAGCAGAGACCCAGTACTTC. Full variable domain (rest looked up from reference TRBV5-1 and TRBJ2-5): KAGVTQTPRYLIKTRGQQVTLSCSPISGHRSVSWYQQTPGQGLQFLFEYFSETQRNKGNFPGRFSGRQFSNSRSEMNVSTLELGDSALYLCASSLSLAETQYFGPGTRLLVL.

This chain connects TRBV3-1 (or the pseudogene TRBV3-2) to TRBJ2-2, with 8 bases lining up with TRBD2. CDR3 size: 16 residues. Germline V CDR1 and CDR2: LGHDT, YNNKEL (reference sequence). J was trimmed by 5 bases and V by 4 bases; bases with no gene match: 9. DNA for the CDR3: TGTGCCAGCAGCCCCCAGACTAGCGTGGGAACCGGGGAGCTGTTTTTT. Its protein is CASSPQTSVGTGELFF.

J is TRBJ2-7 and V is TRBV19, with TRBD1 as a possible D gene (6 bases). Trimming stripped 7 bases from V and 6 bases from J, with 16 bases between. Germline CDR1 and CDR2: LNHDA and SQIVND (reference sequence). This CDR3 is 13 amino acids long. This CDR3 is CASTWGPTREQYF. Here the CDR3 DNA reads TGTGCCAGTACCTGGGGGCCGACCCGCGAGCAGTACTTC.

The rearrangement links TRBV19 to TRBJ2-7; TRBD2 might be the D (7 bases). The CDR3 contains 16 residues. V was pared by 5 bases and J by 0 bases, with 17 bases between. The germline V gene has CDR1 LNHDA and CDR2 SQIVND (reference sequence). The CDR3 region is CASSSRGGGSSYEQYF. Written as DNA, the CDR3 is TGTGCCAGTAGTTCCCGAGGGGGGGGTAGCTCCTACGAGCAGTACTTC. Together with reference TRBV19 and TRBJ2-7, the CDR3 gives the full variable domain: DGGITQSPKYLFRKEGQNVTLSCEQNLNHDAMYWYRQDPGQGLRLIYYSQIVNDFQKGDIAEGYSVSREKKESFPLTVTSAQKNPTAFYLCASSSRGGGSSYEQYFGPGTRLTVT.

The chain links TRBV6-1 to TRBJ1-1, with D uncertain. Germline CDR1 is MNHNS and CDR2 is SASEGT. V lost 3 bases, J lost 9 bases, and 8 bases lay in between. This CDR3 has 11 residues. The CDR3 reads CASSERTKAFF. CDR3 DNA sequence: TGTGCCAGCAGTGAGAGGACTAAAGCTTTCTTT.

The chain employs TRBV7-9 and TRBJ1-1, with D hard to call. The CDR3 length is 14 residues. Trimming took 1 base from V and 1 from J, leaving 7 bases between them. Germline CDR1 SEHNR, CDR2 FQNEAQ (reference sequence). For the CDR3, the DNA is TGTGCCAGCAGCTTAGTCGGACGGAACACTGAAGCTTTCTTT. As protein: CASSLVGRNTEAFF.

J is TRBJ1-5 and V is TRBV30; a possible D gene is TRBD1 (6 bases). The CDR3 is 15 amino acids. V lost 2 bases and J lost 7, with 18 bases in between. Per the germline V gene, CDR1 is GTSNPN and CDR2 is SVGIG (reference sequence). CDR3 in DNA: TGTGCCTGGAGTCCGGAGGGGGGGGGCGGACAGCCCCAGCATTTT. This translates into CAWSPEGGGGQPQHF.

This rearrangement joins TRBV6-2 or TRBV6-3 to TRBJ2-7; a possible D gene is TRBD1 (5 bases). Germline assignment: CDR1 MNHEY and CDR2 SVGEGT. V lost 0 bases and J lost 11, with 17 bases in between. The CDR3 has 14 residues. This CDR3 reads CASSYSTVGLLKYF. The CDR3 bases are TGTGCCAGCAGTTACTCGACAGTAGGGCTCCTTAAGTACTTC.

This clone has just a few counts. Written as DNA, the CDR3 is TGCAGTGCTAGTAAAGGGACCGGGGAGCTGTTTTTT. Protein sequence: CSASKGTGELFF. The genes are TRBV20-1 and TRBJ2-2; no reliable D call. Between the trimmed V and J ends, which lost 3 bases and 5 bases, there was a span of 7 bases. Germline V CDR1 and CDR2: DFQATT, SNEGSKA (reference sequence). This CDR3 spans 12 amino acids.

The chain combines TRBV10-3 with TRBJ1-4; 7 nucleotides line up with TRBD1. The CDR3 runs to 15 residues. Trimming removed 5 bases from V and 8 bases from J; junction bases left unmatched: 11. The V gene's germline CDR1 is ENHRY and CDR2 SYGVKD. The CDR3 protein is CAISLRPGGGEKLFF. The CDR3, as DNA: TGTGCCATCAGTCTGAGGCCAGGGGGAGGCGAAAAACTGTTTTTT.

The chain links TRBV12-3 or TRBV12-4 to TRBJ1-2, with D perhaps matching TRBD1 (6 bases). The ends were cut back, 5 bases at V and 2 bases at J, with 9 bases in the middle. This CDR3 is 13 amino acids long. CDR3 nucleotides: TGTGCCAGCAGTAGACAGGAGAACTATGGCTACACCTTC. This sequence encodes CASSRQENYGYTF.

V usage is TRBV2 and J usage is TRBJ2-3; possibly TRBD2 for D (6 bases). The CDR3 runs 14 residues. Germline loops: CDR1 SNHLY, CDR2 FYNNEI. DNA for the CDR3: TGTGCGAGCTTACCGGGAGTCAGAGCAGATACGCAGTATTTT. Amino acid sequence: CASLPGVRADTQYF.

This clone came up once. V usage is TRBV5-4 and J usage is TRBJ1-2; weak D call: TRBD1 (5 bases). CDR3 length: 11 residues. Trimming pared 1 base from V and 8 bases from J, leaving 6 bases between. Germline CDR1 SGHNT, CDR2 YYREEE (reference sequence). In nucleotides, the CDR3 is TGTGCCAGCAGCTTGCGGGGCGGCTACACCTTC. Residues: CASSLRGGYTF.

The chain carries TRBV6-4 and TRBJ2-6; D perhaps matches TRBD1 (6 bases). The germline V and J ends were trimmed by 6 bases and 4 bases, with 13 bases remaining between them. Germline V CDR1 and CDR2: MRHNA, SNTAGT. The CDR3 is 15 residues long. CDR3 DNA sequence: TGTGCCAGCAGCGGACAGACTCCCGGGGCCAACGTCCTGACTTTC. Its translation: CASSGQTPGANVLTF.

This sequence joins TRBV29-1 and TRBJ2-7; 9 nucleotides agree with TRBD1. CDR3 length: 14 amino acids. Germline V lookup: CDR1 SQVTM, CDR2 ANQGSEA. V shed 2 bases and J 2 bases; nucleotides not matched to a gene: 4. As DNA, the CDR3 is TGCAGCGTTGAAAGACAGGGGGGTACCTACGAGCAGTACTTC. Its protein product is CSVERQGGTYEQYF.

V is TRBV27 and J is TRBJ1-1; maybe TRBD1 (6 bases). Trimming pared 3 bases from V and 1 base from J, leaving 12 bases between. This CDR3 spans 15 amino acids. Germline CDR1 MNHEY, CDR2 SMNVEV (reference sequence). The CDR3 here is CASSLGANSNTEAFF. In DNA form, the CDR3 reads TGTGCCAGCAGTTTGGGGGCTAACTCGAACACTGAAGCTTTCTTT.

The CDR3 loop is CASSLNPDGSGNTIYF. CDR3 sequence (DNA): TGCGCCAGCAGCTTGAACCCGGACGGCTCTGGAAACACCATATATTTT. The chain recombines TRBV5-1 with TRBJ1-3; D is ambiguous. V was clipped by 1 base and J by 0 bases, with 11 bases between them. The CDR3 covers 16 residues. Germline assignment: CDR1 SGHRS and CDR2 YFSETQ.

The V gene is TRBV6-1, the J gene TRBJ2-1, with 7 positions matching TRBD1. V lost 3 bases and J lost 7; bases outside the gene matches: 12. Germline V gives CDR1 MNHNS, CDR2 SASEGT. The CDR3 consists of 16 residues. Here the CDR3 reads CASSDAGGFIRNEQFF. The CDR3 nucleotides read TGTGCCAGCAGTGATGCAGGGGGTTTTATCCGTAATGAGCAGTTCTTC.

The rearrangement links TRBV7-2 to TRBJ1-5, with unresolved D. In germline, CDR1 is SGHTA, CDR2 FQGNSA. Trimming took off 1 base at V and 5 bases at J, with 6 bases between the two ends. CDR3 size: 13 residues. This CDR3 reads CASSLVRDQPQHF. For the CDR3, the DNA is TGTGCCAGCAGCTTAGTGAGGGATCAGCCCCAGCATTTT.

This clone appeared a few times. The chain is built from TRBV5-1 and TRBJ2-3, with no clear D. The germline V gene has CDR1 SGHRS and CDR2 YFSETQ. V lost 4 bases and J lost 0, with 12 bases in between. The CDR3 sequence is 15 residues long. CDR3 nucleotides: TGCGCCAGCAGCCTAAGATGGGCCAGCACAGATACGCAGTATTTT. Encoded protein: CASSLRWASTDTQYF.

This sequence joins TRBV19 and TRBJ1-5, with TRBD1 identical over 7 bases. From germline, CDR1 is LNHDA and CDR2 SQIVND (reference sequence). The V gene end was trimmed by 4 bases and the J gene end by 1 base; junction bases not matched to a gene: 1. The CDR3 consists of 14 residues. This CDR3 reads CASSKQGSNQPQHF. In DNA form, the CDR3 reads TGTGCCAGTAGTAAACAGGGGAGCAATCAGCCCCAGCATTTT.

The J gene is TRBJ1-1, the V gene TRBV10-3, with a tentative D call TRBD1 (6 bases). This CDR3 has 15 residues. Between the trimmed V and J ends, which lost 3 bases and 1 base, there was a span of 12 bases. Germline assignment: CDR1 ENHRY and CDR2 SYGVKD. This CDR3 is CAISDFGQTNTEAFF. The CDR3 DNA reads TGTGCCATCAGTGATTTTGGACAGACGAACACTGAAGCTTTCTTT.

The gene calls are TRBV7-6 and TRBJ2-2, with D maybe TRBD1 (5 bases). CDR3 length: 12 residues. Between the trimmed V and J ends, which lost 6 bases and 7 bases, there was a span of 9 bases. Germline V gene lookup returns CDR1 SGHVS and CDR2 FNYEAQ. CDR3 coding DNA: TGTGCCAGCAGTCTACAGGTCGGGGAGCTGTTTTTT. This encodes CASSLQVGELFF.

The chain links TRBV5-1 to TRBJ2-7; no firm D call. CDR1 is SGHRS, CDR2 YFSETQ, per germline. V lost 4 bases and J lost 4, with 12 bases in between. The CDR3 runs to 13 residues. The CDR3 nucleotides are TGCGCCAGCAGCAACAACTCGCGATACGAGCAGTACTTC. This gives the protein CASSNNSRYEQYF.

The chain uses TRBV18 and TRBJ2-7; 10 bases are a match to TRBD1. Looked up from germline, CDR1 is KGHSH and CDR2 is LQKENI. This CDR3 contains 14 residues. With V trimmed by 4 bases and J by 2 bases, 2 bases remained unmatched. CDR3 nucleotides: TGTGCCAGCTCACTTGGACAGGGGGCCTACGAGCAGTACTTC. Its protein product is CASSLGQGAYEQYF.

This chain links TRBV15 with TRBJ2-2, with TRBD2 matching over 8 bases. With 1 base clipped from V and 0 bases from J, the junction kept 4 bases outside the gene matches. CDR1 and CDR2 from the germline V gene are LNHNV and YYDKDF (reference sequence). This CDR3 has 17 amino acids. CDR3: CATSRVGGLANTGELFF. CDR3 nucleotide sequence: TGTGCCACCAGCAGAGTGGGGGGACTAGCGAACACCGGGGAGCTGTTTTTT.

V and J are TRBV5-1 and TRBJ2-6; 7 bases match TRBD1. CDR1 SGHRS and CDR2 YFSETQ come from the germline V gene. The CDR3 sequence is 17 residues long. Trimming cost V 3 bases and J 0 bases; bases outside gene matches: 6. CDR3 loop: CASSYDRANSGANVLTF. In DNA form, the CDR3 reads TGCGCCAGCAGCTATGACAGGGCCAACTCTGGGGCCAACGTCCTGACTTTC.

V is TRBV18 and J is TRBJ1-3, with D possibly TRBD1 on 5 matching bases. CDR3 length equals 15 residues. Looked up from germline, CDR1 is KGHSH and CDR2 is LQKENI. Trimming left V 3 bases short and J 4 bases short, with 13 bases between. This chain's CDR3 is CASSPTSGAGNTIYF. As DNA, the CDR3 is TGTGCCAGCTCACCGACCTCCGGGGCCGGAAACACCATATATTTT.

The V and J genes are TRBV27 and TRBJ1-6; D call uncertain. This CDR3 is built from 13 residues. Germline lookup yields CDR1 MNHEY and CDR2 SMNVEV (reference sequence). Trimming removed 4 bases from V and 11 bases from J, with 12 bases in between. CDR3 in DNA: TGTGCCAGCAGTTCCAGCCCTGGGACACCCCTCCACTTT. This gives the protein CASSSSPGTPLHF.

In DNA, the CDR3 is TGTGCCAGCAGCCCGTCCTTGAACACTGAAGCTTTCTTT. Protein sequence: CASSPSLNTEAFF. This chain joins TRBV11-3 and TRBJ1-1; D ambiguous. The ends were cut back, 5 bases at V and 0 bases at J, with 7 bases in the middle. The CDR3 consists of 13 residues. Per the germline V gene, CDR1 is SGHNT and CDR2 is YENEEA.

The chain's CDR3 is CASRLLGQGDTEAFF. In DNA form, the CDR3 reads TGCGCCAGCAGGCTTCTCGGACAGGGGGACACTGAAGCTTTCTTT. The J gene is TRBJ1-1, the V gene TRBV5-1, with 10 bases matching TRBD1. From germline, CDR1 is SGHRS and CDR2 YFSETQ. The CDR3 is 15 amino acids. V lost 5 bases, J lost 3 bases, and 7 bases stayed unmatched.

The DNA for the CDR3 is TGTGCCAGCAGCCCCCAGATAGCGGGGGGGGCCAAAAACATTCAGTACTTC. The encoded protein is CASSPQIAGGAKNIQYF. The chain combines TRBV9 with TRBJ2-4, with 11 bases aligning to TRBD2. Germline lookup yields CDR1 SGDLS and CDR2 YYNGEE. The CDR3 consists of 17 residues. With V trimmed by 4 bases and J by 1 base, 7 bases remained unmatched.